What follows is one T cell receptor beta chain and its context. At least ten counts were recorded for this clonotype. What antigen it recognizes has not been identified. Nothing much larger sits one base from this clone, and base qualities are not available. Read against the paper, the sample's time point label means: newly diagnosed GD, antithyroid drugs for less than 3 months. For both TCR sequencing and RNA sequencing, RNA was extracted from PBMCs using TRIzol. The diagnosis of Graves' disease followed American Thyroid Association guidelines. Patients were recruited from an endocrinology department in Xi'an, China. Each patient gave approximately 10 milliliters of peripheral blood, collected in an EDTA anticoagulant tube. Ficoll Paque Plus density gradient separation was used to isolate PBMCs, and no further T cell sorting was performed. RNA quality was checked with an Agilent 2100 Bioanalyzer and agarose gel, and concentration with a NanoDrop 2000.

This specimen belongs to a study of regulatory T cells in long-lasting Graves disease (dated by TCRdb to the early 2020s). With respect to the entire study: Newly diagnosed Graves' disease patients had taken antithyroid drugs for less than 3 months. TCR sequencing covered some 13 persistent and roughly 20 newly diagnosed Graves' disease patients, around 33 samples in total. The study took place in China and was registered as a clinical trial. Persistent Graves' disease patients were compared with newly diagnosed Graves' disease patients by peripheral blood TCR sequencing and RNA sequencing.

Beyond this particular receptor, the publication reports: Compared with newly diagnosed patients, patients with persistent Graves' disease had lower TCR Shannon entropy and fewer highly expanded clones, which suggests clonal expansion. Sequencing and analysis were limited to the TCR beta chain. Peripheral blood alone was examined, since thyroid tissue, which constituted the primary lesion, could not be accessed. More public clonotypes were shared among persistent patients (roughly 2,700) than among newly diagnosed patients (roughly 1,000). Persistent disease showed preferential use of TRBV28, TRBJ1-2 and TRBJ2-5, whereas newly diagnosed disease favored TRBV20-1 and TRBJ2-1. As a limitation, the authors acknowledged that the small sample size may reduce accuracy.

The germline V gene sets CDR1 to SGHRS and CDR2 to YFSETQ. The junction carries 13 bases between V and J, which are trimmed by 2 bases and 2 bases respectively. Including cysteine and phenylalanine, the CDR3 has 16 amino acids. The DNA shown is the 48-base CDR3, in frame from base 1. Library preparation employed multiplex PCR. Sequencing used an Illumina HiSeq 4000. TCR beta libraries were built with iRepertoire HTBI primers and Arm-PCR amplification of CDR3 regions. PCR products were gel purified before sequencing. The authors' analysis ran thus. Gene usage analysis of CDR3 amino acid clonotypes used the approximately 56 TRBV and fewer than 15 TRBJ segments found across samples. COPE and FqMerger were used to merge filtered high-quality paired reads into contigs. BLAST was used to align contigs to the IMGT TRBV, TRBD and TRBJ reference genes, and CDR3 was defined following IMGT. Clonotypes above 0.1% frequency were classified as highly expanded clones. Shannon entropy served as the measure of repertoire diversity, while the Gini coefficient captured V-J evenness. A clonotype found in more than one individual was treated as public. TCRdb applied fastp at Q25 and MiXCR to the public reads, then kept only in-frame beta chains. Every distinct CDR3 protein forms one entry, paired with its most common genes and DNA. The V and J calls here are based on TCRdb, not the publication. This sample gives 200,000 to 250,000 distinct CDR3 sequences in total; just over 20% of them show up just once. Approximately 15% of the sample is taken by the ten largest.

The source is a female donor with Graves disease. Here the chain combines TRBV5-1 and TRBJ2-2; 6 matching bases give a weak D call of TRBD2. The input for sequencing was peripheral blood mononuclear cells (PBMCs), taken at new diagnosis, from a patient treated with antithyroid drugs. The nucleotides are TGCGCCAGCAGCTTCCGGGACTTTCCAAACACCGGGGAGCTGTTTTTT. It is translated as CASSFRDFPNTGELFF.